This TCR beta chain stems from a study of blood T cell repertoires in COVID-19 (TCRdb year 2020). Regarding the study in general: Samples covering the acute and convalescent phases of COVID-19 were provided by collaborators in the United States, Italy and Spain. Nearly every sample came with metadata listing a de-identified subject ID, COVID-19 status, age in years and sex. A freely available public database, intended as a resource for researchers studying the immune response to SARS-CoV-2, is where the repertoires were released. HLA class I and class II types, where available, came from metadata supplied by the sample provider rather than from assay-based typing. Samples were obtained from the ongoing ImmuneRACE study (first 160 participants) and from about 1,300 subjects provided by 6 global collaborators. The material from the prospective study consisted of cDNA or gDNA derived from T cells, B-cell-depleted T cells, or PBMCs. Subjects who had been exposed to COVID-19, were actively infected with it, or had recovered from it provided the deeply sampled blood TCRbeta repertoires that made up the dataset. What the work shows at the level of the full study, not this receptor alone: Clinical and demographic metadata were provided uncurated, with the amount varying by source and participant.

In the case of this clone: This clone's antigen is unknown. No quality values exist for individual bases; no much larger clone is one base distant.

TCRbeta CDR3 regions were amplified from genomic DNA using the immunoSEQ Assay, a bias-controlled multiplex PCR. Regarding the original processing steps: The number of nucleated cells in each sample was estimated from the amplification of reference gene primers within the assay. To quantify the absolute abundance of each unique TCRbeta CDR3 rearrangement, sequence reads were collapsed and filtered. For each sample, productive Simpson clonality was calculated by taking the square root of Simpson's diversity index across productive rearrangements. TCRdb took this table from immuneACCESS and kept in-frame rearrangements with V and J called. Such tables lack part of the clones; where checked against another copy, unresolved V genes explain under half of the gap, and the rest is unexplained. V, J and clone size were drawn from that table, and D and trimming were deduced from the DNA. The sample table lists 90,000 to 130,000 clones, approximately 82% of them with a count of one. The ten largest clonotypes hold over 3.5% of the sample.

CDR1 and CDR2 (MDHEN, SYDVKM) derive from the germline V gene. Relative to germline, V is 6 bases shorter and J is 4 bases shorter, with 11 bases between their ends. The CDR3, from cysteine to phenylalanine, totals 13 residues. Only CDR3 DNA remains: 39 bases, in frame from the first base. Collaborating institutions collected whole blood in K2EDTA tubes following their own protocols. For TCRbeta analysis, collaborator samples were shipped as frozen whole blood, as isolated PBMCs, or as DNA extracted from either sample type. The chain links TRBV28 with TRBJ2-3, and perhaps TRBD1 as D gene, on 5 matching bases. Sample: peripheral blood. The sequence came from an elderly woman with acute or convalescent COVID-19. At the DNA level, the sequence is TGTGCCAGCAGAGAACAGGTGGCAGATACGCAGTATTTT. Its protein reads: CASREQVADTQYF.